These 21 T cell receptor beta chains came from one sample sequenced in a study of blood T cell repertoires in COVID-19. TCRdb's table, derived via immunoSEQ multiplex PCR, lists solely in-frame clones and lacks some. Here the sample spans about 290,000 clones, around 85% being singletons. Sequencing input: peripheral blood. These receptors all come from a woman between 45 and 65 years old with active or convalescent COVID-19.

The V gene is TRBV19, the J gene TRBJ1-1, with D perhaps TRBD1 (5 bases). V was trimmed by 5 bases and J by 1 base, leaving 11 bases between them. This CDR3 spans 14 amino acids. Germline V gene lookup returns CDR1 LNHDA and CDR2 SQIVND (reference sequence). CDR3 nucleotide sequence: TGTGCCAGTAGTGCCAGGGCTAAGAACACTGAAGCTTTCTTT. Translation gives CASSARAKNTEAFF.

The V gene is TRBV3-1 (or the pseudogene TRBV3-2), the J gene TRBJ2-1; TRBD2 matches at 12 bases. The CDR3 runs 19 residues. Losses at the gene ends were 4 bases for V and 1 base for J; bases not matched to a gene: 11. The V gene's germline CDR1 is LGHDT and CDR2 YNNKEL (reference sequence). The CDR3 nucleotides read TGTGCCAGCAGCCGCCGTCTAGCGGGAGGGCCGATTTCCTACAATGAGCAGTTCTTC. As protein: CASSRRLAGGPISYNEQFF.

The J gene is TRBJ2-3, the V gene TRBV9; D not resolved. This CDR3 spans 14 amino acids. Germline V lookup: CDR1 SGDLS, CDR2 YYNGEE. Trimming removed 1 base at V and 1 base at J, with 7 bases between. The CDR3 sequence: CASSVIGGTDTQYF. In DNA form, the CDR3 reads TGTGCCAGCAGCGTAATAGGAGGCACAGATACGCAGTATTTT.

V gene TRBV19 combines with J gene TRBJ2-2; maybe TRBD2 (6 bases). This CDR3 contains 15 residues. V lost 2 bases and J lost 1, with 8 bases in between. CDR1 LNHDA and CDR2 SQIVND come from the germline V gene (reference sequence). CDR3 sequence: CASSINGGNTGELFF. The CDR3 coding sequence is TGTGCCAGTAGTATAAACGGGGGGAACACCGGGGAGCTGTTTTTT.

The chain uses TRBV27 and TRBJ2-7; 8 nucleotides agree with TRBD1. The CDR3 contains 14 residues. Losses at the gene ends were 4 bases for V and 3 bases for J; bases not matched to a gene: 5. Germline V gene lookup returns CDR1 MNHEY and CDR2 SMNVEV (reference sequence). The CDR3: CASSYRGWDYEQYF. CDR3 nucleotides: TGTGCCAGCAGTTACAGGGGGTGGGACTACGAGCAGTACTTC.

The V gene is TRBV19, the J gene TRBJ2-2; D is undetermined. V lost 3 bases and J 1 base, leaving 6 bases between the germline ends. The CDR3 contains 14 residues. Per germline, CDR1 LNHDA and CDR2 SQIVND (reference sequence). The CDR3 is CASSINRNTGELFF. CDR3 sequence (DNA): TGTGCCAGTAGTATTAATCGGAACACCGGGGAGCTGTTTTTT.

This clone appeared a single time. J is TRBJ2-5 and V is TRBV28; possibly TRBD1 for D (5 bases). V was pared by 3 bases and J by 5 bases, with 16 bases between. The CDR3 is 15 residues long. CDR1 and CDR2 (germline): MDHEN, SYDVKM. The CDR3: CASSFPHQGMETQYF. The CDR3, as DNA: TGTGCCAGCAGTTTCCCACACCAGGGAATGGAGACCCAGTACTTC.

This sequence joins TRBV4-1 and TRBJ2-7, with a weak D call TRBD1 (5 bases). Trimming took off 1 base at V and 2 bases at J, with 9 bases between the two ends. The CDR3 extends over 14 amino acids. CDR1 and CDR2 from the germline V gene are MGHRA and YSYEKL. CDR3 nucleotides: TGCGCCAGCAGCCAAGGGACATCCACCTACGAGCAGTACTTC. It encodes CASSQGTSTYEQYF.

The chain employs TRBV30 and TRBJ2-7; 8 nucleotides line up with TRBD1. V gave up 3 bases and J gave up 3 bases; unmatched junction bases: 7. CDR1 is GTSNPN and CDR2 is SVGIG in the germline V gene (reference sequence). The length of the CDR3 is 14 residues. The DNA of the CDR3 is TGTGCCTGGAGCGCCGGGACAGGTCTCTACGAGCAGTACTTC. This encodes CAWSAGTGLYEQYF.

The chain couples TRBV2 to TRBJ2-7; 9 nucleotides align to TRBD1. This CDR3 spans 13 amino acids. The trim removed 6 bases at V and 5 bases at J, leaving 5 bases unmatched. Germline CDR1 reads SNHLY; CDR2 reads FYNNEI. Here the CDR3 reads CASRLDRGHEQYF. The CDR3 DNA follows: TGTGCCAGCAGGTTGGACAGGGGACACGAGCAGTACTTC.

The rearrangement uses TRBV7-9 and TRBJ1-1; no clear D gene. Trimming stripped 5 bases from V and 3 bases from J, with 7 bases between. The germline V gene encodes CDR1 SEHNR and CDR2 FQNEAQ (reference sequence). The CDR3 runs 12 residues. The CDR3 sequence is CASSPEDTEAFF. The DNA for the CDR3 is TGTGCCAGCAGCCCGGAGGACACTGAAGCTTTCTTT.

In its sample, this clone was seen once. The chain has TRBV2 and TRBJ1-6; TRBD1 matches 7 bases. V lost 7 bases and J lost 5; bases outside the gene matches: 8. In germline, CDR1 is SNHLY, CDR2 FYNNEI. The CDR3 consists of 15 residues. CDR3 nucleotide sequence: TGTGCCAGCATCCCGACAGGGCGAAATAATTCACCCCTCCACTTT. This encodes CASIPTGRNNSPLHF.

This clone was seen many times. V and J are TRBV3-1 (or the pseudogene TRBV3-2) and TRBJ1-6, with D uncertain. The V end lost 1 base, the J end lost 1 base, and 8 bases lay between the germline ends. Germline-derived CDR1 and CDR2 are LGHDT and YNNKEL (reference sequence). CDR3 size: 16 residues. This chain's CDR3 is CASSQAHRSYNSPLHF. The CDR3 bases are TGTGCCAGCAGCCAAGCGCATCGGTCCTATAATTCACCCCTCCACTTT.

J is TRBJ1-1 and V is TRBV30; possibly TRBD1 for D (5 bases). Deletions cut 0 bases from V and 4 bases from J, with 12 bases between. The CDR3 runs 14 residues. Germline CDR1 GTSNPN, CDR2 SVGIG (reference sequence). The CDR3, as DNA: TGTGCCTGGAGTGTACGGTGGGGCGGCACTGAAGCTTTCTTT. Protein product: CAWSVRWGGTEAFF.

This chain links TRBV5-4 with TRBJ1-6, with D hard to call. V was clipped by 4 bases and J by 12 bases, with 20 bases between them. In germline, CDR1 is SGHNT, CDR2 YYREEE (reference sequence). The CDR3 consists of 15 residues. The CDR3 is CASSPGSAMDLPLHF. DNA for the CDR3: TGTGCCAGCAGCCCGGGGTCAGCCATGGACCTACCCCTCCACTTT.

The V call is TRBV7-9, the J call TRBJ1-5; 9 nucleotides line up with TRBD1. V dropped 5 bases and J dropped 6; count of bases not matched to a gene: 14. This CDR3 is 17 amino acids long. Looked up from germline, CDR1 is SEHNR and CDR2 is FQNEAQ (reference sequence). The CDR3 region is CASSRDIATGGSQPQHF. CDR3 bases: TGTGCCAGCAGCCGAGATATCGCGACAGGGGGTAGTCAGCCCCAGCATTTT.

This clone was counted between two and nine times. V and J are TRBV6-4 and TRBJ1-5; tentative D call: TRBD1 (6 bases). The CDR3 spans 13 residues. Germline V gene sequence: CDR1 MRHNA, CDR2 SNTAGT. With 3 bases removed from V and 7 bases from J, the gap between germline ends came to 10 bases. DNA for the CDR3: TGTGCCAGCAGTGATCAGGGGTACCAGCCCCAGCATTTT. Protein product: CASSDQGYQPQHF.

Written as DNA, the CDR3 is TGTGCCAGCAGTACCCCGACAGGGTCGGGCTACACCTTC. Translated: CASSTPTGSGYTF. This rearrangement joins TRBV27 to TRBJ1-2, with 7 nucleotides matching TRBD1. The CDR3 has 13 residues. Germline-derived CDR1 and CDR2 are MNHEY and SMNVEV (reference sequence). The trim removed 5 bases at V and 8 bases at J, leaving 8 bases unmatched.

This chain joins TRBV5-6 and TRBJ1-3; no definite D call. This CDR3 comprises 15 residues. The germline gives CDR1 SGHDT, CDR2 YYEEEE. The ends were cut back, 2 bases at V and 0 bases at J, with 9 bases in the middle. Here the CDR3 DNA reads TGTGCCAGCAGCTTCGGAACAGCCTCTGGAAACACCATATATTTT. Translated, it gives CASSFGTASGNTIYF.

The chain uses TRBV5-8 and TRBJ1-1; tentatively, D is TRBD1 (5 bases). The CDR3 extends over 14 amino acids. Trimming cost V 4 bases and J 6 bases, with 16 bases left between them. Looked up from germline, CDR1 is SGHTS and CDR2 is YDEGEE. CDR3 DNA sequence: TGTGCCAGCAGCCACCCCTGGGGGGGGGCTGAAGCTTTCTTT. Translating it yields CASSHPWGGAEAFF.

V usage is TRBV7-2 and J usage is TRBJ2-3, with TRBD2 as a possible D gene (5 bases). The CDR3 is made up of 15 amino acids. Trimming removed 3 bases at V and 3 bases at J, with 13 bases between. Germline CDR1 is SGHTA and CDR2 is FQGNSA. CDR3: CASSFSGESTDTQYF. CDR3 nucleotide sequence: TGTGCCAGCAGCTTCTCCGGGGAGTCTACAGATACGCAGTATTTT.